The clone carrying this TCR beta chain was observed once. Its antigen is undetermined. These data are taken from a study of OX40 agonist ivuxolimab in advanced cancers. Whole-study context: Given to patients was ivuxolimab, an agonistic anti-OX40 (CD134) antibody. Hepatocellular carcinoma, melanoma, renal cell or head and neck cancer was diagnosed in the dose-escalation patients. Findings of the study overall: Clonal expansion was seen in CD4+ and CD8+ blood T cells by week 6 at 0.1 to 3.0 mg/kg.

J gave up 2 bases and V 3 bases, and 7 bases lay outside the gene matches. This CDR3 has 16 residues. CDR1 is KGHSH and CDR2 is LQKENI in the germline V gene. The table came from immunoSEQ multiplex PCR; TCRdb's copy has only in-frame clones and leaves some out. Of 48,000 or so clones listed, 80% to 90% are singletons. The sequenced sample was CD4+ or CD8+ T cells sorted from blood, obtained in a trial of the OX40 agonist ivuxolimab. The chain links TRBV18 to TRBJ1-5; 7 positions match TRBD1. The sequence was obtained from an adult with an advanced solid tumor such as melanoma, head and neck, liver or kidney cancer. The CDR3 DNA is TGTGCCAGCTCACCGAAAACCGGGACAGGCAATCAGCCCCAGCATTTT. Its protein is CASSPKTGTGNQPQHF.